The text below deals with one TCR beta chain. As yet, its antigen is unknown. A much larger clone differs from this one at a single base, so this may be a read error. A read error is likely, as this CDR3 ends without the conserved phenylalanine or tryptophan. The entry originates in a study of CD8 T cells in ankylosing spondylitis. Study observations and caveats: In ankylosing spondylitis patients, matched synovial fluid reportedly showed significant enrichment of disease-linked clones. There were earlier reports of some motif variants in reactive arthritis synovial fluid and blood. Among TCR beta sequences, a motif of about 8 highly homologous variants appeared characteristic of ankylosing spondylitis blood.

The CDR3 has 15 amino acids. V shed 0 bases, J shed 8 bases, and the junction held 4 bases outside the gene matches. Germline lookup yields CDR1 SGHRS and CDR2 YFSETQ. The authors made TCR beta libraries by quantitative 5'-RACE with molecular barcodes. MiXCR, run by TCRdb on the 5' RACE reads, gives a single entry per CDR3 protein. The sample includes around 540,000 distinct CDR3 sequences, roughly an eighth of them seen just once. Sequenced: blood, either unsorted or a sorted T cell fraction (not recorded which). This TCR was sampled from a male donor with ankylosing spondylitis. This chain uses TRBV5-1 with TRBJ2-2; 10 bases fit TRBD2. The CDR3 nucleotides are TGCGCCAGCAGCTTGGCACTAGCGGGAAGTGGGGAGCTGTTTCTT. Translated, it gives CASSLALAGSGELFL.